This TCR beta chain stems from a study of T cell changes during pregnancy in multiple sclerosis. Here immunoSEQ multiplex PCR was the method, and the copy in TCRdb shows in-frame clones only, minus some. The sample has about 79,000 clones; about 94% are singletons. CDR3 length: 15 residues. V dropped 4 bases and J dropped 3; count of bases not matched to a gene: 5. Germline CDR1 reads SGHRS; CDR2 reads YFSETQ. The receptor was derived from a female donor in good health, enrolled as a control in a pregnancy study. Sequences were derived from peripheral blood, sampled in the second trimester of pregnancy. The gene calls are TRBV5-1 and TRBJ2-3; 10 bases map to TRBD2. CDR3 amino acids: CASSTKRGGTDTQYF. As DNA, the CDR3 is TGCGCCAGCAGCACCAAGCGGGGGGGTACAGATACGCAGTATTTT.